This entry features one T cell receptor beta chain sequence. The antigen is unknown. Vbeta (60) and Jbeta (13) primers were used in the PCR. Sequenced by immunoSEQ multiplex PCR; TCRdb stores in-frame clones only, minus some. The sample has about 86,000 clones, roughly 77% seen once. These data are taken from a study of cytomegalovirus exposure and HLA in healthy donors. The CDR3 totals 13 residues. Germline CDR1 SNHLY, CDR2 FYNNEI. V was pared by 10 bases and J by 9 bases, with 16 bases between. Findings and limits, study-wide: Association of a missense DCLRE1C variant with TCR beta V- and J-gene trimming was reported in a later analysis. A later analysis showed TCR association rates differing by HLA locus, peaking at DRB1 and lowest at HLA-C.

The receptor's source is a woman aged 40-49 years in good health and CMV-seropositive. Sequencing used PBMCs. This chain links TRBV2 with TRBJ1-6, with D perhaps TRBD1 (5 bases). CDR3 in DNA: TGTGCCACCGGGGGTGTCCAGGGTTCACCCCTCCACTTT. Residues: CATGGVQGSPLHF.